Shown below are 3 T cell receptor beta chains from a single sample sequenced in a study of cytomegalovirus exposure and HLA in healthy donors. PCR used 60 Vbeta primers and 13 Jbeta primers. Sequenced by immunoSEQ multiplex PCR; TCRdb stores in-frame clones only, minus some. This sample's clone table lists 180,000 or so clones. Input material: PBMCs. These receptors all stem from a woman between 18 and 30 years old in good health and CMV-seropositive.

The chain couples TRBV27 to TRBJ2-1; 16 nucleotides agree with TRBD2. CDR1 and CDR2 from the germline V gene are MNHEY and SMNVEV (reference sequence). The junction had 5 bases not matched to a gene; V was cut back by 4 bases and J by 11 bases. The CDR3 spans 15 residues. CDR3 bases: TGTGCCAGCAGTTCGGGGACTAGCGGGAGGGCCAAGCAGTTCTTC. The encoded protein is CASSSGTSGRAKQFF.

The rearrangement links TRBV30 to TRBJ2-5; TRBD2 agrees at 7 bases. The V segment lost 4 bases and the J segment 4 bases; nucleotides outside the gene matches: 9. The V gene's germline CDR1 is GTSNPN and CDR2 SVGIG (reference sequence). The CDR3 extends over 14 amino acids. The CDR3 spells CAWMAGRARETQYF. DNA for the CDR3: TGTGCCTGGATGGCGGGGAGGGCCAGAGAGACCCAGTACTTC.

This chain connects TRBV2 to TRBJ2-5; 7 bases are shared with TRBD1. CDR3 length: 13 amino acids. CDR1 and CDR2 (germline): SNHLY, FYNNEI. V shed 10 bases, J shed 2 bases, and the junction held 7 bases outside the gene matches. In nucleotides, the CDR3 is TGTGCCACCCACGAGGGGGCGCAAGAGACCCAGTACTTC. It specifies CATHEGAQETQYF.